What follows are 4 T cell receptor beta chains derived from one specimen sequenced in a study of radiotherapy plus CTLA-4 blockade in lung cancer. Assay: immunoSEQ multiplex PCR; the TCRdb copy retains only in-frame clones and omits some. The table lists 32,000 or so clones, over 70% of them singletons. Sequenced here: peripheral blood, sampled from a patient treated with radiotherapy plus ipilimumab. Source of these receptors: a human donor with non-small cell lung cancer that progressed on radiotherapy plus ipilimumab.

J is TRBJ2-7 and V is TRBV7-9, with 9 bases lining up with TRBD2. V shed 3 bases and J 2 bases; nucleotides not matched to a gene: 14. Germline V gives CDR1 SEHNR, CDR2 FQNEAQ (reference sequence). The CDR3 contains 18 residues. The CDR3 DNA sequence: TGTGCCAGCAGCTTCCCGGGGCGGGAGGGAGTAGAAACCTACGAGCAGTACTTC. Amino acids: CASSFPGREGVETYEQYF.

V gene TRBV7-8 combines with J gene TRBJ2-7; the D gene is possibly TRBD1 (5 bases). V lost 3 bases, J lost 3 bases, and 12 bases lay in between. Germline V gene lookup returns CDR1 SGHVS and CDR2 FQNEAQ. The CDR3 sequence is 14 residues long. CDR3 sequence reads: CASSFGQGIYEQYF. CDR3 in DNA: TGTGCCAGCAGCTTTGGTCAGGGCATCTACGAGCAGTACTTC.

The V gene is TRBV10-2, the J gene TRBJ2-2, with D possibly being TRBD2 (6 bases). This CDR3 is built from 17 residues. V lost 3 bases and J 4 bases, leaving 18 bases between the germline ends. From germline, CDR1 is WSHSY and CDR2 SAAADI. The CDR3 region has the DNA TGCGCCAGCAGTGACCTGACTAGAATTGGTCTCACCGGGGAGCTGTTTTTT. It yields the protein CASSDLTRIGLTGELFF.

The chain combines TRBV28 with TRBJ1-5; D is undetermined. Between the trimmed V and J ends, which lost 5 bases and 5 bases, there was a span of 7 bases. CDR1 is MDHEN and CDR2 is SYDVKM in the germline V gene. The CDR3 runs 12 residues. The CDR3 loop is CASSGRYQPQHF. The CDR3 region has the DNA TGTGCCAGCAGTGGGAGGTATCAGCCCCAGCATTTT.